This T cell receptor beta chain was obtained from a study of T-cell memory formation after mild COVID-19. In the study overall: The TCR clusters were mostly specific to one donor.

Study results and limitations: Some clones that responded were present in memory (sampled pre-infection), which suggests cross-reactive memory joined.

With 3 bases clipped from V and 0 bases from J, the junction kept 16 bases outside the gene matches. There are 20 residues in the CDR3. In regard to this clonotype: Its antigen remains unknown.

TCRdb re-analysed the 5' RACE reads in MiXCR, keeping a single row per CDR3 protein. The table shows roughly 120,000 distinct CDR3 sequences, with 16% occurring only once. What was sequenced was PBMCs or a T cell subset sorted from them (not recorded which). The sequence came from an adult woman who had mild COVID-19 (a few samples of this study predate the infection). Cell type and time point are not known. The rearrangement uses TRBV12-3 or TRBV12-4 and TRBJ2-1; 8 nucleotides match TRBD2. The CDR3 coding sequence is TGTGCCAGCAGTTTGTTTCTCACTAGCGGACACTCGAGCTCCTACAATGAGCAGTTCTTC. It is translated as CASSLFLTSGHSSSYNEQFF.